This passage covers 9 T cell receptor beta chains from one sample sequenced in a study of T cells in Graves' hyperthyroidism and ophthalmopathy. Amplification of TCR beta CDR3 regions was performed using RNA transcripts as template. First-round RT-PCR with HTBI primers amplified the TCR CDR3 region. TCRdb re-called the multiplex PCR reads through MiXCR, storing one row per CDR3 protein. The sample holds roughly 580,000 distinct CDR3 sequences, roughly 50% seen once. Sequencing was carried out using peripheral blood or thyroid tissue (not recorded which). The receptor source for this set is a woman between 18 and 30 years old with Graves' hyperthyroidism.

This sequence joins TRBV2 and TRBJ1-6; tentatively, D is TRBD1 (5 bases). V dropped 2 bases and J dropped 7 bases, with 15 bases sitting between them. The CDR3 loop spans 16 amino acids. The germline V gene encodes CDR1 SNHLY and CDR2 FYNNEI. In DNA, the CDR3 is TGTGCCAGCAGTGAATTCAGCCGGGACTCAAATTCACCCCTCCACTTT. Translating it yields CASSEFSRDSNSPLHF.

This clonotype has just a few counts. The chain employs TRBV5-1 and TRBJ2-7, with 10 nucleotides matching TRBD1. This CDR3 is built from 13 residues. V lost 4 bases and J lost 6; bases outside the gene matches: 4. The germline CDR1 and CDR2 sequences are SGHRS and YFSETQ. CDR3: CASSGRDRGEQYF. Written as DNA, the CDR3 is TGCGCCAGCAGCGGGAGGGACAGGGGCGAGCAGTACTTC.

For the CDR3, the DNA is TGTGCCACCAGCAGGGGTGGGGATGGCAATCAGCCCCAGCATTTT. Its translation is CATSRGGDGNQPQHF. The genes are TRBV15 and TRBJ1-5; no clear D. Germline CDR1 and CDR2: LNHNV and YYDKDF (reference sequence). V shed 3 bases and J shed 2 bases, with 11 bases lying between them. The CDR3 length is 15 residues.

This clonotype was detected many times. This chain connects TRBV19 to TRBJ1-1; weak D call: TRBD1 (5 bases). The V gene lost 6 bases and the J gene lost 5 bases, with 10 bases spanning the gap. The CDR3 spans 12 residues. Germline V gene sequence: CDR1 LNHDA, CDR2 SQIVND (reference sequence). CDR3 residues: CASRKQATEAFF. CDR3 coding DNA: TGTGCCAGTAGGAAACAGGCGACTGAAGCTTTCTTT.

This chain uses TRBV25-1 with TRBJ1-4; 8 bases are shared with TRBD1. Unmatched junction bases numbered 9, after V lost 0 bases and J lost 6 bases. The CDR3 runs to 17 residues. Germline V lookup: CDR1 MGHDK, CDR2 SYGVNS. The CDR3 coding sequence is TGTGCCAGCAGTGAATATATGGGCGGACAGGGAGATGAAAAACTGTTTTTT. Protein sequence: CASSEYMGGQGDEKLFF.

This clonotype occurred a few times. This chain connects TRBV7-9 to TRBJ1-1; D remains ambiguous. This CDR3 contains 13 residues. CDR1 is SEHNR, CDR2 FQNEAQ, per germline (reference sequence). V lost 2 bases to trimming and J lost 3 bases, with 7 bases between them. DNA of the CDR3: TGTGCCAGCAGCTTATCTTTAGACACTGAAGCTTTCTTT. Its protein product is CASSLSLDTEAFF.

CDR3 sequence: CASTPGQDFYGYTF. CDR3 in DNA: TGTGCCAGCACCCCGGGACAGGACTTCTATGGCTACACCTTC. V is TRBV12-3 or TRBV12-4 and J is TRBJ1-2, with 8 nucleotides matching TRBD1. The CDR3 sequence is 14 residues long. V trimming: 7 bases; J trimming: 4 bases; junction bases outside the gene matches: 8.

J is TRBJ1-4 and V is TRBV24-1; no clear D gene. Germline CDR1 reads KGHDR; CDR2 reads SFDVKD. This CDR3 contains 16 residues. Trimming stripped 5 bases from V and 0 bases from J, with 12 bases between. CDR3 DNA: TGTGCCACCAGTGCTAGAGGACGGGCAACTAATGAAAAACTGTTTTTT. Translating gives CATSARGRATNEKLFF.

This clonotype was seen a few times. The CDR3 loop is CSVELAGAGEEQYF. In nucleotides, the CDR3 is TGCAGCGTAGAACTAGCGGGCGCGGGAGAGGAGCAGTACTTC. The chain couples TRBV29-1 to TRBJ2-7, with 9 bases matching TRBD2. The CDR3 sequence is 14 residues long. CDR1 and CDR2 from the germline V gene are SQVTM and ANQGSEA. The junction had 13 bases not matched to a gene; V was cut back by 6 bases and J by 7 bases.